What follows are 14 T cell receptor beta chains derived from one specimen sequenced in a study of blood T cell repertoires in COVID-19. The method was immunoSEQ multiplex PCR; TCRdb's version includes in-frame clones alone and lacks a portion of them. The repertoire has 75,000 to 90,000 clones, roughly 87% of them found once; the top ten carry 6.5% to 8%. The sample consisted of peripheral blood. These receptors originate from a man between 18 and 35 years old with COVID-19, enrolled during active disease.

This clone is a singleton in its sample. The chain employs TRBV6-2 or TRBV6-3 and TRBJ1-2, with D uncertain. CDR3 length: 14 amino acids. Germline V CDR1 and CDR2: MNHEY, SVGEGT. Trimming left V 3 bases short and J 2 bases short, with 10 bases between. This chain's CDR3 is CASSYLEQNYGYTF. DNA for the CDR3: TGTGCCAGCAGTTATCTTGAACAGAACTATGGCTACACCTTC.

V is TRBV9 and J is TRBJ2-2; 14 positions match TRBD2. The CDR3 extends over 19 amino acids. Germline V gene sequence: CDR1 SGDLS, CDR2 YYNGEE. The V and J ends lost 0 bases and 4 bases, in that order; junction bases with no gene match: 8. CDR3 in amino acids: CASSVGQGTSGGVTGELFF. The CDR3 DNA reads TGTGCCAGCAGCGTAGGGCAGGGGACTAGCGGGGGCGTCACCGGGGAGCTGTTTTTT.

The rearrangement uses TRBV10-3 and TRBJ1-1; D may be TRBD1 (6 bases). V dropped 6 bases and J dropped 4 bases, with 12 bases sitting between them. The germline V gene encodes CDR1 ENHRY and CDR2 SYGVKD. The CDR3 runs 13 residues. The CDR3 bases are TGTGCCATCAGACAGGGAGAGGGCACTGAAGCTTTCTTT. This encodes CAIRQGEGTEAFF.

This sequence joins TRBV4-1 and TRBJ1-5; 7 nucleotides align to TRBD1. CDR3 length: 15 amino acids. J was trimmed by 4 bases and V by 0 bases; bases with no gene match: 3. CDR1 MGHRA and CDR2 YSYEKL come from the germline V gene. CDR3 region: CASSQEGQRNQPQHF. The CDR3 DNA is TGCGCCAGCAGCCAAGAGGGACAGAGAAATCAGCCCCAGCATTTT.

V gene TRBV28 combines with J gene TRBJ2-1; TRBD2 aligns across 7 bases. CDR3 length equals 17 residues. J lost 0 bases, V lost 6 bases, and 11 bases had no gene match. The germline V gene encodes CDR1 MDHEN and CDR2 SYDVKM. CDR3 nucleotide sequence: TGTGCCAGCAGCCGACTTAGGGAGGGGTACTCCTACAATGAGCAGTTCTTC. This translates into CASSRLREGYSYNEQFF.

The chain joins TRBV18 to TRBJ2-7; TRBD1 matches at 10 bases. Trimming took 1 base from V and 3 from J; bases not matched to a gene: 3. CDR3 length: 15 residues. Germline lookup yields CDR1 KGHSH and CDR2 LQKENI. CDR3 in amino acids: CASSPQGQGGYEQYF. CDR3 sequence (DNA): TGTGCCAGCTCACCACAAGGACAGGGGGGCTACGAGCAGTACTTC.

This clone appeared once. This chain joins TRBV10-2 and TRBJ2-1, with unresolved D. Trimming stripped 6 bases from V and 4 bases from J, with 7 bases between. CDR3 length: 12 amino acids. CDR1 is WSHSY and CDR2 is SAAADI in the germline V gene. CDR3 residues: CASSPGYNEQFF. CDR3 bases: TGCGCCAGCAGCCCGGGTTACAATGAGCAGTTCTTC.

On this clone: Other DNA sequences in this sample translate to the same CDR3. The J gene is TRBJ2-1, the V gene TRBV9; TRBD2 aligns across 9 bases. CDR3 length: 15 residues. Losses at the gene ends were 3 bases for V and 0 bases for J; bases not matched to a gene: 1. Germline V gene data show CDR1 as SGDLS and CDR2 as YYNGEE. CDR3 DNA: TGTGCCAGCAGCGGTAGCGGGAGCTCCTACAATGAGCAGTTCTTC. Translation gives CASSGSGSSYNEQFF.

The chain is built from TRBV7-9 and TRBJ2-7; D may be TRBD2 (5 bases). The CDR3 totals 16 residues. Germline lookup yields CDR1 SEHNR and CDR2 FQNEAQ (reference sequence). V gave up 0 bases and J gave up 2 bases, with 14 bases separating them. CDR3 bases: TGTGCCAGCAGCTTAGCCTCGGGGAAATTCACCTACGAGCAGTACTTC. Encoded protein: CASSLASGKFTYEQYF.

The chain links TRBV4-2 to TRBJ2-5; 10 bases align to TRBD2. The CDR3 is 16 residues long. Germline CDR1 is LGHNA and CDR2 is YNFKEQ. After removal of 0 bases from V and 7 bases from J, the junction contained 8 bases not matched to a gene. CDR3: CASSQDASGSGGTQYF. Written as DNA, the CDR3 is TGTGCCAGCAGCCAAGACGCTAGCGGGAGTGGAGGGACCCAGTACTTC.

This chain links TRBV28 with TRBJ2-7; TRBD1 matches 8 bases. Germline V gene data show CDR1 as MDHEN and CDR2 as SYDVKM. V was clipped by 6 bases and J by 3 bases; unmatched bases: 10. The CDR3 contains 15 residues. CDR3 residues: CASSRGTGLDYEQYF. The DNA of the CDR3 is TGTGCCAGCAGCCGAGGGACAGGCCTAGACTACGAGCAGTACTTC.

This clone was seen once. The J gene is TRBJ1-5, the V gene TRBV6-2 or TRBV6-3; D not certain. Germline CDR1 MNHEY, CDR2 SVGEGT. The V end lost 5 bases, the J end lost 3 bases, and 20 bases lay between the germline ends. This CDR3 region has 17 residues. The CDR3 reads CASSDPRMGAPNQPQHF. Written as DNA, the CDR3 is TGTGCCAGCAGTGACCCGAGGATGGGTGCCCCCAATCAGCCCCAGCATTTT.

This sequence joins TRBV6-5 and TRBJ1-5; 7 bases align to TRBD1. Germline CDR1 is MNHEY and CDR2 is SVGAGI. This CDR3 is built from 14 residues. V lost 6 bases, J lost 3 bases, and 5 bases stayed unmatched. In DNA, the CDR3 is TGTGCCAGCAGCCGGGGACAGCCCAATCAGCCCCAGCATTTT. Protein sequence: CASSRGQPNQPQHF.

This clone was counted a few times. The CDR3 DNA is TGCGCCAGCAGCCAAGATATCTCGTCCTCTTATAGCAATCAGCCCCAGCATTTT. Translated, it gives CASSQDISSSYSNQPQHF. This sequence joins TRBV4-3 and TRBJ1-5; D is undetermined. CDR3 length: 18 amino acids. V shed 0 bases and J shed 0 bases, with 15 bases lying between them. CDR1 and CDR2 (germline): LGHNA, YSLEER.